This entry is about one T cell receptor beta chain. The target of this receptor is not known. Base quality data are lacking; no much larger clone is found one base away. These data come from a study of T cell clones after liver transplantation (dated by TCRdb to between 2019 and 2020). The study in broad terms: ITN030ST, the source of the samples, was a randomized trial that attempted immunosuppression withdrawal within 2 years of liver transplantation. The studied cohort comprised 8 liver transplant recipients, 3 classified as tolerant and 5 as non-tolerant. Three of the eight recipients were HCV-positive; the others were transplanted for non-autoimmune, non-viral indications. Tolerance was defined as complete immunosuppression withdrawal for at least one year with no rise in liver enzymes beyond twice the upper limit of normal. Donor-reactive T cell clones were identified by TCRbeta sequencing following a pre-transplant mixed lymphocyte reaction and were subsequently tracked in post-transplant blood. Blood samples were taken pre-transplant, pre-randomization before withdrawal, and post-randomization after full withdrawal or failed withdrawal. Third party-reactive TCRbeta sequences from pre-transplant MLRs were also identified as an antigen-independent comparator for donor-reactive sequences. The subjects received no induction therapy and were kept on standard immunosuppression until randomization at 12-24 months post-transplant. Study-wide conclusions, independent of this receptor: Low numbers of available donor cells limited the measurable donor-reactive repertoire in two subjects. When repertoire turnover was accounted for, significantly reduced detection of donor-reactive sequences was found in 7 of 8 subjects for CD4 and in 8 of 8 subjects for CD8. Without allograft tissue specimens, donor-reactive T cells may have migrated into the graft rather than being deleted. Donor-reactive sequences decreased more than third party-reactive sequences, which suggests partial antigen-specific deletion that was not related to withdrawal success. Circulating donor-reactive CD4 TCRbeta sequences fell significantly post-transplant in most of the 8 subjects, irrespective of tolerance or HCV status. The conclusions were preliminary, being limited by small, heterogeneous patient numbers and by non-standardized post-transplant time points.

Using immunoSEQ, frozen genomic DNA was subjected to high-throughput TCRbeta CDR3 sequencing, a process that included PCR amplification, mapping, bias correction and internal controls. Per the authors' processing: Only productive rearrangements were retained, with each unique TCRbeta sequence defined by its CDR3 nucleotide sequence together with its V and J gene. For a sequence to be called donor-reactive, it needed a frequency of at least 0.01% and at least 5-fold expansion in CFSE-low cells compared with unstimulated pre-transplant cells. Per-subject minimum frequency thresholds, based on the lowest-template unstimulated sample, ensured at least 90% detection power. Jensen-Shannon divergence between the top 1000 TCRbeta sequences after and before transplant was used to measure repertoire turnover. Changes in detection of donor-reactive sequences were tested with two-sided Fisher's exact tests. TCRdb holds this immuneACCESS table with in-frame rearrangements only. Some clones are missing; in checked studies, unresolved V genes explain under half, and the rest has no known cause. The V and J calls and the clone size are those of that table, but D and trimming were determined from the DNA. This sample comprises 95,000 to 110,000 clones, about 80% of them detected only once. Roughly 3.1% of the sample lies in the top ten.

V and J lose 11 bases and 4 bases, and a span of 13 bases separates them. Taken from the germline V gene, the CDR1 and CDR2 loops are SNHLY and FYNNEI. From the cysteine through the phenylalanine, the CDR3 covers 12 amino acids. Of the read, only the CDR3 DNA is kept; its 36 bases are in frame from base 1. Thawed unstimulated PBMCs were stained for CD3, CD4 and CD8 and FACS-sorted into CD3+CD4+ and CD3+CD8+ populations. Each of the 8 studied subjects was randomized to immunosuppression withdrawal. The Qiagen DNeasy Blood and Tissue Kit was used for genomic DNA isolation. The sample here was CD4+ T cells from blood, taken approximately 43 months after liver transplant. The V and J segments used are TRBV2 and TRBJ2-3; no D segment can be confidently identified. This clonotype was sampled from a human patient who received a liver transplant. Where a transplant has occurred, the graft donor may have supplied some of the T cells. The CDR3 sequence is CACTGSSDTQYF. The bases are TGTGCCTGCACCGGCAGCTCAGATACGCAGTATTTT.